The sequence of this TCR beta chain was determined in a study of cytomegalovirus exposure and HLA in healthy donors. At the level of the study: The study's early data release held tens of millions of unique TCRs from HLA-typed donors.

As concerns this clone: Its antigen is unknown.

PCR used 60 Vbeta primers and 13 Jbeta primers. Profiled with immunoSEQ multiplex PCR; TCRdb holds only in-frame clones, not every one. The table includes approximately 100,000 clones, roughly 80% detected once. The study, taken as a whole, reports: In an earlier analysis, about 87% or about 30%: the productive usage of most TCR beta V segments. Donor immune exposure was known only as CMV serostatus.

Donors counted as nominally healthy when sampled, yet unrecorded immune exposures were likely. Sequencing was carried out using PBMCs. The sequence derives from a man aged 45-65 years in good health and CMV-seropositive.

This CDR3 reads CASSLRVSSGANVLTF. The CDR3 DNA is TGTGCCAGCAGCCTACGGGTCAGCTCTGGGGCCAACGTCCTGACTTTC. This sequence joins TRBV4-2 and TRBJ2-6; D gene ambiguous. Trimming took off 4 bases at V and 0 bases at J, with 10 bases between the two ends. Germline loops: CDR1 LGHNA, CDR2 YNFKEQ. CDR3 length equals 16 residues.